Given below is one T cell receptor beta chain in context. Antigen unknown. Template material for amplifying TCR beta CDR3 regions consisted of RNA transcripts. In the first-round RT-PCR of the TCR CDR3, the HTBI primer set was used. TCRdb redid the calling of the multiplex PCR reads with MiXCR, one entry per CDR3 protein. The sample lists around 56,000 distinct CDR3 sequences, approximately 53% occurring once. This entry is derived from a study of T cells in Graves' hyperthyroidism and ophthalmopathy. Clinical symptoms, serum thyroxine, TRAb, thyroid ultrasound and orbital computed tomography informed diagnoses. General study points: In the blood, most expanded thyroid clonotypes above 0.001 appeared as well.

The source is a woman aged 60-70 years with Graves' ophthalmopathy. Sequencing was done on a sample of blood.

The CDR3 sequence is CASSEYITAVQETQYF. In DNA form, the CDR3 reads TGTGCCAGCAGTGAATATATCACTGCGGTACAAGAGACCCAGTACTTC. The chain employs TRBV25-1 and TRBJ2-5; D remains ambiguous. Germline V lookup: CDR1 MGHDK, CDR2 SYGVNS. V was cut by 0 bases and J by 2 bases, with 13 bases left in between. The CDR3 runs to 16 residues.